The next 2 T cell receptor beta chains were all read from a single sample in a study of human T cells and chemical hapten exposure. TCRdb reprocessed the RACE reads via MiXCR and lists one record per CDR3 protein. The profile covers 120,000 or so distinct CDR3 sequences, with 12% to 15% appearing a single time and around 0.84% taken by the ten largest. Stated time point: patch test 1, 2 weeks after DPC sensitization. Treatment described: therapeutic diphenylcyclopropenone sensitization with weekly scalp DPC. The specimen was whole blood, collected in connection with sensitization to the hapten diphenylcyclopropenone (DPC). The receptors here all came from a man younger than 35 with alopecia areata. Some clones in this sample may be carry-over from other donors' samples.

The chain combines TRBV5-4 with TRBJ2-7; TRBD1 agrees at 9 bases. The V and J ends lost 4 bases and 7 bases, in that order; junction bases with no gene match: 12. CDR3 length: 15 residues. Looked up from germline, CDR1 is SGHNT and CDR2 is YYREEE (reference sequence). Here the CDR3 DNA reads TGTGCCAGCAGCGCGGGACAGGGTGAATATGCGGAGCAGTACTTC. Protein product: CASSAGQGEYAEQYF. Variable domain in full (rest from reference TRBV5-4 and TRBJ2-7): ETGVTQSPTHLIKTRGQQVTLRCSSQSGHNTVSWYQQALGQGPQFIFQYYREEENGRGNFPPRFSGLQFPNYSSELNVNALELDDSALYLCASSAGQGEYAEQYFGPGTRLTVT.

V is TRBV2 and J is TRBJ2-5; D remains ambiguous. The CDR3 has 12 amino acids. Trimming stripped 7 bases from V and 2 bases from J, with 8 bases between. Germline values: CDR1 SNHLY, CDR2 FYNNEI. CDR3: CASKTGQETQYF. As DNA, the CDR3 is TGTGCCAGCAAAACTGGGCAAGAGACCCAGTACTTC.